The clone carrying this T cell receptor (beta chain) was detected only once. This CDR3 is built from 14 residues. V was trimmed by 5 bases and J by 1 base, leaving 14 bases between them. Germline CDR1 is GTSNPN and CDR2 is SVGIG (reference sequence). Each individual provided 1 to 8 samples (taken pretreatment and on-treatment). This specimen belongs to a study of PD-L1 blockade in urothelial cancer. Overall study: Study patients had been treated with 0 to 3 previous chemotherapy regimens. Analyzed time points were 3 weeks (second dose) and 6 weeks after therapy began. Reported median T cell count for blood samples was 110,000 to 150,000.

Only in-frame clones appear in the TCRdb table, and some are missing; sequencing was by immunoSEQ multiplex PCR. The table has 100,000 or so clones, around 82% seen once. This material consisted of PBMCs, taken around atezolizumab (anti-PD-L1) treatment. The chain uses TRBV30 and TRBJ1-1; perhaps TRBD1 as D (5 bases). The clonotype originates from a man aged 45 to 65 with urothelial cancer. DNA for the CDR3: TGTGCCTGGGCCACTGGCGGGGGGAACACTGAAGCTTTCTTT. Protein product: CAWATGGGNTEAFF. Complete variable domain (other parts from reference TRBV30 and TRBJ1-1): SQTIHQWPATLVQPVGSPLSLECTVEGTSNPNLYWYRQAAGRGLQLLFYSVGIGQISSEVPQNLSASRPQDRQFILSSKKLLLSDSGFYLCAWATGGGNTEAFFGQGTRLTVV.